The T cell receptor beta chain described here comes from a study of T cells in Graves' hyperthyroidism and ophthalmopathy. Template material for amplifying TCR beta CDR3 regions consisted of RNA transcripts. The HTBI set primed first-round TCR CDR3 RT-PCR. TCRdb re-called the multiplex PCR reads with MiXCR, one entry per CDR3 protein. The sample holds 500,000 to 800,000 distinct CDR3 sequences; roughly 15% are singletons and the top ten take under 15%. This clonotype was detected a few times. Germline CDR1 reads SGHTA; CDR2 reads FQGTGA. With V trimmed by 5 bases and J by 8 bases, 15 bases remained unmatched. The CDR3 consists of 17 residues.

This sequence joins TRBV7-3 and TRBJ2-2, with TRBD2 matching 9 bases. Input material: blood. The clonotype was recovered from a woman in her 50s with Graves' ophthalmopathy. CDR3 in amino acids: CASSHPSGMETKGELFF. The CDR3 nucleotides read TGTGCCAGCAGCCACCCTAGCGGGATGGAAACGAAGGGGGAGCTGTTTTTT.